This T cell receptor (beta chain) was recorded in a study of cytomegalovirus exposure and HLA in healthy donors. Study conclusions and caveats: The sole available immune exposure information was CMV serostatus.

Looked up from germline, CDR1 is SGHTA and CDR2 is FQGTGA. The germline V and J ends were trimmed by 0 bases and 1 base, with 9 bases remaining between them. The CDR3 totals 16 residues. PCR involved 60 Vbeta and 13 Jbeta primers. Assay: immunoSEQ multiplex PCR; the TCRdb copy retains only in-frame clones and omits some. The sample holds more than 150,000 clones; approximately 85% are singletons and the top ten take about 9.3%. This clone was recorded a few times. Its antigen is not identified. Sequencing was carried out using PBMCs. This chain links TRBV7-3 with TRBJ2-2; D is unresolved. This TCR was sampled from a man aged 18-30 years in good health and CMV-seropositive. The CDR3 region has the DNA TGTGCCAGCAGCTTAACGTTTGGCAGGAACACCGGGGAGCTGTTTTTT. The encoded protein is CASSLTFGRNTGELFF.